Sequencing of this TCR beta chain was carried out in a study of shared clonotypes between healthy human individuals. The naive CD8 fraction comprised CD45RO-negative cells positively selected for CCR7 and excluded terminally differentiated effector memory CD45RA+ cells. Generated by immunoSEQ multiplex PCR, the TCRdb table keeps only in-frame clones and is missing some. The repertoire consists of around 650,000 clones, with approximately 96% occurring once and the leading ten covering around 0.1%. CDR1 and CDR2 (germline): SGHAT, FQNNGV. This CDR3 has 13 amino acids. V was shortened by 3 bases and J by 3 bases, with 9 bases between the two germline ends.

The receptor's source is a woman in her 30s in good health. The rearrangement links TRBV11-2 to TRBJ2-7; D ambiguous. Sequencing was done on a sample of naive CD8+ T cells sorted from blood. This CDR3 is CASSFGLFYEQYF. DNA for the CDR3: TGTGCCAGCAGCTTTGGTCTTTTCTACGAGCAGTACTTC.